This TCR beta chain emerged from a study of response to subunit inactivated influenza vaccine. With respect to this clonotype: No antigen is known for it.

Per germline, CDR1 ENHRY and CDR2 SYGVKD. The V end lost 2 bases, the J end lost 0 bases, and 14 bases lay between the germline ends. CDR3 size: 16 residues. Points from the study as a whole: That few new T cells are recruited by each seasonal influenza vaccination was the authors' suggestion.

In TCRdb, the RT-PCR reads were re-called with MiXCR into one record per CDR3 protein. Among roughly 710,000 distinct CDR3 sequences listed, 11% to 15% were seen once. Sequenced material: PBMCs from blood, taken roughly 15 days before vaccination. The source of this sequence is a man between 45 and 60 years old who received an inactivated influenza vaccine. This sequence joins TRBV10-3 and TRBJ2-7, with D unclear. The chain's CDR3 is CAISEGALRPSYEQYF. The CDR3 DNA reads TGTGCCATCAGTGAGGGAGCACTCCGGCCCTCCTACGAGCAGTACTTC.